The TCR beta chain under discussion was sequenced for a study of blood T cells in healthy people across ages. Germline CDR1 reads SGHVS; CDR2 reads FNYEAQ. This CDR3 region has 16 residues. For the second PCR, which ran for roughly 7 to 11 cycles, a sample-barcoded 5' primer and a J-beta primer mix were used. TCRdb recomputed calls from the 5' RACE reads with MiXCR, one row per CDR3 protein. This sample has approximately 960,000 distinct CDR3 sequences; almost 30% occur once, and the top ten carry about a tenth. Study outcomes and limitations: Per million T cells, the diversity of TCR beta decreased roughly linearly as age advanced.

Donor samples were obtained from healthy Caucasian individuals from Russia, aged about 6 to 95. A remark on this clonotype: The antigen is unknown. This may be a read error: a much more frequent sequence differs by one nucleotide.

The sample also formed part of further work on T cells of mothers and their children. As that study records: Inherited differences only slightly affect thymic shaping of TCR recombination output.

The sequencing sample was made of blood. V usage is TRBV7-6 and J usage is TRBJ2-3; 8 nucleotides agree with TRBD1. The receptor was isolated from a woman between 40 and 50 years old in good health. The CDR3 DNA sequence: TGTGCCGGCAGTCGAGGACAGGGAAGTACTACGGATACGCAGTATTTT. Translating it yields CAGSRGQGSTTDTQYF.